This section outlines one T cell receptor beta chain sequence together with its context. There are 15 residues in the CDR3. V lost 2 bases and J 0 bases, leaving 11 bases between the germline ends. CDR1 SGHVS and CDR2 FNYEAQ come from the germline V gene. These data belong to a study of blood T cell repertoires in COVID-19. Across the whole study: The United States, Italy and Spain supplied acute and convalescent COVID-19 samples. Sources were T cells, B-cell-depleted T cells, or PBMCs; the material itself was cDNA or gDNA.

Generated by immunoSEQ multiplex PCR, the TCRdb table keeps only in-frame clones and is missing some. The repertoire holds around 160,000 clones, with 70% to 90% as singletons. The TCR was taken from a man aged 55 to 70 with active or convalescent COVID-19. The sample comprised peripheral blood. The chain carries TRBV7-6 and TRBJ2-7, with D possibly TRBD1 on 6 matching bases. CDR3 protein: CASSLRTDVSYEQYF. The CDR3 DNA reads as TGTGCCAGCAGCTTACGGACAGACGTCTCCTACGAGCAGTACTTC.